This TCR beta chain was retrieved from a study of blood T cell repertoires in COVID-19. The V end lost 0 bases, the J end lost 4 bases, and 8 bases lay between the germline ends. The length of the CDR3 is 14 residues. CDR1 and CDR2 from the germline V gene are SGDLS and YYNGEE. Assay used: immunoSEQ multiplex PCR; TCRdb lists only in-frame clones, some missing. The sample lists 15,000 to 20,000 clones, 88% occurring once. The chain has TRBV9 and TRBJ1-5; the D gene is possibly TRBD1 (5 bases). The TCR sequence derives from a human donor in a cohort sampled during active COVID-19. The sample was peripheral blood. The CDR3 DNA reads TGTGCCAGCAGCGTAGATCCAGGGAATCAGCCCCAGCATTTT. Its translation: CASSVDPGNQPQHF.